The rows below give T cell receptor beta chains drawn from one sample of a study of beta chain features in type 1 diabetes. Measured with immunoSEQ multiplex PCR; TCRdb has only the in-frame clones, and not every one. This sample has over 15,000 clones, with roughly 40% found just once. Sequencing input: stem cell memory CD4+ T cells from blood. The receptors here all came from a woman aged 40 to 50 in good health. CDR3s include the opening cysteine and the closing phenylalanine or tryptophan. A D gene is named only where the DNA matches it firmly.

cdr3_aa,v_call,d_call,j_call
CASSLDSGRVLNTEAFF,TRBV11-2,-,TRBJ1-1
CASSQGLPQGLAFF,TRBV4-3,-,TRBJ1-1
CASSLGGGRGETQYF,TRBV7-9,TRBD2,TRBJ2-5
CATSELGRGYNEQFF,TRBV6-1,-,TRBJ2-1
CASSRVSSGPPNQETQYF,TRBV18,TRBD2,TRBJ2-5
CASSNRLAGEVDTQYF,TRBV5-1,TRBD2,TRBJ2-3
CASSDQGAVGGYTF,TRBV2,TRBD1,TRBJ1-2
CASSERGYGYTF,TRBV2,-,TRBJ1-2
CASTPLAGVNTGELFF,TRBV19,TRBD2,TRBJ2-2
CASSLARGIGYGYTF,TRBV7-9,-,TRBJ1-2
CASGEEETQYF,TRBV2,-,TRBJ2-5
CASSPGWSEAGEETQYF,TRBV18,TRBD2,TRBJ2-5
CASSFQAGPWNEQFF,TRBV27,TRBD2,TRBJ2-1
CATLPGGVNNQPQHF,TRBV6-1,-,TRBJ1-5
CASRDRGNYGYTF,TRBV21-1,-,TRBJ1-2
CASSLVTPNTGELFF,TRBV7-9,-,TRBJ2-2
CASSLVNEQFF,TRBV2,-,TRBJ2-1
CASSIDNLAVEKLFF,TRBV19,-,TRBJ1-4
CASSVDRAVDTQYF,TRBV5-1,TRBD1,TRBJ2-3
CASFGPGGVTEAFF,TRBV5-4,-,TRBJ1-1
CASSPWTGGNEQFF,TRBV5-4,TRBD1,TRBJ2-1
CASSPRGGSQPQHF,TRBV4-3,-,TRBJ1-5
CASRGDRGAFSKNIQYF,TRBV19,TRBD1,TRBJ2-4
CASSVRDRADYGYTF,TRBV6-1,TRBD1,TRBJ1-2
CASSEYGGLSTGELFF,TRBV10-2,-,TRBJ2-2
CSAFGGNEAFF,TRBV20-1,-,TRBJ1-1
CASRRTGQNTEAFF,TRBV6-6,TRBD1,TRBJ1-1
CASSDNGRVSNTQYF,TRBV13,-,TRBJ2-3
CASSLGTGNYGYTF,TRBV5-1,-,TRBJ1-2
CASRPQYTGELFF,TRBV6-1,-,TRBJ2-2
CASSGAGVQPQHF,TRBV2,-,TRBJ1-5
CATGGERGSSYNEQFF,TRBV10-3,-,TRBJ2-1
CASSVAGGPGNTIYF,TRBV9,TRBD1,TRBJ1-3
CASSYSSGRGGIPLHF,TRBV6-6,TRBD1,TRBJ1-6
CASSPRDSADGYTF,TRBV18,TRBD1,TRBJ1-2
CASSTGTVNTGELFF,TRBV28,TRBD1,TRBJ2-2
CASSPQGGRNQPQHF,TRBV5-1,TRBD1,TRBJ1-5
CASSLVVASDAKNIQYF,TRBV7-9,-,TRBJ2-4
CASSLNRGQYF,TRBV7-2,TRBD1,TRBJ2-5
CASSPPSGTGHNSPLHF,TRBV18,TRBD1,TRBJ1-6
CASSLGTANTGELFF,TRBV7-2,-,TRBJ2-2
CASSWDSVATNEKLFF,TRBV5-1,TRBD1,TRBJ1-4
CSVSGRGYPGQYNEQFF,TRBV29-1,-,TRBJ2-1
CASTIHPIRGEAKNIQYF,TRBV5-5,-,TRBJ2-4
CASSHSGGSTDTQYF,TRBV6-1,TRBD2,TRBJ2-3
CASSLSGQAAYEQYF,TRBV7-9,TRBD1,TRBJ2-7
CASRDRSNQPQHF,TRBV19,-,TRBJ1-5